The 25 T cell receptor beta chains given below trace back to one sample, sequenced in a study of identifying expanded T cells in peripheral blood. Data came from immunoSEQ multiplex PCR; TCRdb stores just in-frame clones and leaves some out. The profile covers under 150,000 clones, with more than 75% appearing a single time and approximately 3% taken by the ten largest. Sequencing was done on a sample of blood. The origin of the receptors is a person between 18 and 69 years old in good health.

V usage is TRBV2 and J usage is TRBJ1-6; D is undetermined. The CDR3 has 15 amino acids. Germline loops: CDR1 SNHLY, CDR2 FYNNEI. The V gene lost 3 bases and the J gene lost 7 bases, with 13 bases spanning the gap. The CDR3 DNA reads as TGTGCCAGCAGTGATTTGGACGGAGGCAATTCACCCCTCCACTTT. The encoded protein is CASSDLDGGNSPLHF. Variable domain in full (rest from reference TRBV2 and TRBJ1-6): EPEVTQTPSHQVTQMGQEVILRCVPISNHLYFYWYRQILGQKVEFLVSFYNNEISEKSEIFDDQFSVERPDGSNFTLKIRSTKLEDSAMYFCASSDLDGGNSPLHFGNGTRLTVT.

CDR3 amino acids: CASSLASQFTGELFF. For the CDR3, the DNA is TGTGCCAGCAGCTTGGCCAGCCAATTCACCGGGGAGCTGTTTTTT. The chain has TRBV7-6 and TRBJ2-2; D remains unclear. CDR1 is SGHVS and CDR2 is FNYEAQ in the germline V gene. This CDR3 has 15 amino acids. The germline V and J ends were trimmed by 3 bases and 4 bases, with 12 bases remaining between them.

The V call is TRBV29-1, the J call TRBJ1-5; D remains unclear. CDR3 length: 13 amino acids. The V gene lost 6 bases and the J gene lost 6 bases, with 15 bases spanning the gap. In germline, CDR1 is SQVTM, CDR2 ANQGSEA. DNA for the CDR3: TGCAGCGTGACATCAACACAAGGTCAGCCCCAGCATTTT. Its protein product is CSVTSTQGQPQHF.

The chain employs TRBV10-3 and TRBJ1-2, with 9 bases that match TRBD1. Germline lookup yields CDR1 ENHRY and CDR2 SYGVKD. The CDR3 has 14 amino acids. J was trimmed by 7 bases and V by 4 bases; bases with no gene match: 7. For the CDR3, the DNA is TGTGCCATCAGTGGGGACAGGGTCAGGAGTGGCTACACCTTC. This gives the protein CAISGDRVRSGYTF.

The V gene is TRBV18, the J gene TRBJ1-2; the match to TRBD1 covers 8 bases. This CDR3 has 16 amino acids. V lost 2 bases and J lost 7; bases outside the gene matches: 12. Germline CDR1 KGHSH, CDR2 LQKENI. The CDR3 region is CASSPSSDRGVGGYTF. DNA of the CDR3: TGTGCCAGCTCACCATCCTCCGACAGGGGAGTGGGTGGCTACACCTTC. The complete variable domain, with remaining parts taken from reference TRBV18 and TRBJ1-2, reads NAGVMQNPRHLVRRRGQEARLRCSPMKGHSHVYWYRQLPEEGLKFMVYLQKENIIDESGMPKERFSAEFPKEGPSILRIQQVVRGDSAAYFCASSPSSDRGVGGYTFGSGTRLTVV.

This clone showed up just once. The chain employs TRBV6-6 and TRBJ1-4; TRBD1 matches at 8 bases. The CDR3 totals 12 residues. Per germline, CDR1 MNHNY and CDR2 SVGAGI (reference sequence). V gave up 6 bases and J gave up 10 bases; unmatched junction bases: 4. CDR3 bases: TGTGCCAGCAGGGACAGGGTAGGAAAACTGTTTTTT. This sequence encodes CASRDRVGKLFF.

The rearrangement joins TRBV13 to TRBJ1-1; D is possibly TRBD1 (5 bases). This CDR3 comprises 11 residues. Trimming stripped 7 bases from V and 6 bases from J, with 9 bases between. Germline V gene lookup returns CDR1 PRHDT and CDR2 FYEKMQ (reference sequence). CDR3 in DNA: TGTGCCAGCAAGAGGGGCGCTGAAGCTTTCTTT. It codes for CASKRGAEAFF.

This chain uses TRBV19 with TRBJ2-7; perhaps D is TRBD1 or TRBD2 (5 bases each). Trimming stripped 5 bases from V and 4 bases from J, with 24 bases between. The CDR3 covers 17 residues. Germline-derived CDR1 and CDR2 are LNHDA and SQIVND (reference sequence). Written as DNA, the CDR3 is TGTGCCAGTAGTTTAACCGGGACGGAGGCCACCTGGTACGAGCAGTACTTC. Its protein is CASSLTGTEATWYEQYF.

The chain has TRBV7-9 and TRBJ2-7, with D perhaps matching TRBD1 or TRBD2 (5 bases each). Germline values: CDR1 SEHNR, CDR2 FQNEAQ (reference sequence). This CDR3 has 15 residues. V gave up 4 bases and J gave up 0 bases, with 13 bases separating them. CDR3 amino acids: CASSWGPTSSYEQYF. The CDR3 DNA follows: TGTGCCAGCAGCTGGGGACCTACGAGCTCCTACGAGCAGTACTTC.

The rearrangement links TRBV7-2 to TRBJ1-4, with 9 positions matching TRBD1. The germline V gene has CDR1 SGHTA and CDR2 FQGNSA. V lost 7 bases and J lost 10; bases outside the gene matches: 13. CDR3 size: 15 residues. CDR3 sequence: CASTQGGTGMPKLFF. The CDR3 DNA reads TGTGCCAGCACCCAAGGAGGGACAGGGATGCCAAAACTGTTTTTT. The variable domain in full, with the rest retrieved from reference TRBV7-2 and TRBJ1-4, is GAGVSQSPSNKVTEKGKDVELRCDPISGHTALYWYRQSLGQGLEFLIYFQGNSAPDKSGLPSDRFSAERTGGSVSTLTIQRTQQEDSAVYLCASTQGGTGMPKLFFGSGTQLSVL.

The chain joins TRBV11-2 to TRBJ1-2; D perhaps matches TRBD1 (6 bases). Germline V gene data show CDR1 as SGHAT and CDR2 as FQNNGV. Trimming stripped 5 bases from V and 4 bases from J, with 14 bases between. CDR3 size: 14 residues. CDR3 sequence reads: CASSKTGYAYGYTF. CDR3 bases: TGTGCCAGCAGCAAAACAGGGTACGCCTATGGCTACACCTTC.

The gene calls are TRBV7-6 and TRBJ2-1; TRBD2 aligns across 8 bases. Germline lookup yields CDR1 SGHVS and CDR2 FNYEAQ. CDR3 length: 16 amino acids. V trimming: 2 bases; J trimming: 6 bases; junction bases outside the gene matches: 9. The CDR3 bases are TGTGCCAGCAGCTTAATCGGCGGGGGGACTAGCAATGAGCAGTTCTTC. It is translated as CASSLIGGGTSNEQFF.

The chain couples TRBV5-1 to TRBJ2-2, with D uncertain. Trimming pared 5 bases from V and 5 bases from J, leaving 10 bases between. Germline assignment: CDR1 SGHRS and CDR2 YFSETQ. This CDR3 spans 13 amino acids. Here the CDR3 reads CASSFAGTGELFF. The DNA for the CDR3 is TGCGCCAGCAGTTTTGCTGGGACCGGGGAGCTGTTTTTT.

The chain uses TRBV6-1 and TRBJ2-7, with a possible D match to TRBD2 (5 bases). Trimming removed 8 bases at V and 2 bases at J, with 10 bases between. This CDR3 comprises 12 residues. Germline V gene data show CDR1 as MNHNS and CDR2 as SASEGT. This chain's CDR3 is CASGGRTYEQYF. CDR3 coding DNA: TGTGCCAGCGGAGGACGGACCTACGAGCAGTACTTC.

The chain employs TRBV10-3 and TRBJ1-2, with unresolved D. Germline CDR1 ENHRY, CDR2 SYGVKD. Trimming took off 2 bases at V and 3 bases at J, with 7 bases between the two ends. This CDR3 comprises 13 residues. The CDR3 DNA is TGTGCCATCAGTGAGCGCCAGGACTATGGCTACACCTTC. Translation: CAISERQDYGYTF.

CDR3 in amino acids: CASSSTGSEYEAFF. The CDR3 region has the DNA TGTGCCAGCAGCTCTACAGGGTCCGAATATGAAGCTTTCTTT. The chain links TRBV13 to TRBJ1-1, with D maybe TRBD1 (6 bases). V was cut by 4 bases and J by 7 bases, with 16 bases left in between. Germline V gene lookup returns CDR1 PRHDT and CDR2 FYEKMQ (reference sequence). The length of the CDR3 is 14 residues.

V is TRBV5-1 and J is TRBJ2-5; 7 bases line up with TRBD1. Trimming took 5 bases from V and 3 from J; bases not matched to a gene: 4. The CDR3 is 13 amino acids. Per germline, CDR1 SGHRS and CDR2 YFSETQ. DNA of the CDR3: TGCGCCAGCAGTCGAGACAGGGAAGAGACCCAGTACTTC. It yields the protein CASSRDREETQYF.

The CDR3 loop is CASSYRQNTEAFF. CDR3 DNA: TGTGCCAGCAGTTACAGGCAGAACACTGAAGCTTTCTTT. J is TRBJ1-1 and V is TRBV6-5, with D unclear. V was trimmed by 2 bases and J by 1 base, leaving 5 bases between them. The CDR3 is 13 amino acids. The germline V gene has CDR1 MNHEY and CDR2 SVGAGI.

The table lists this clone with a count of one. CDR3 in amino acids: CASSLTASSGANVLTF. The CDR3 DNA reads TGTGCCAGCAGCTTGACAGCCTCCTCTGGGGCCAACGTCCTGACTTTC. The rearrangement links TRBV7-8 to TRBJ2-6, with D possibly being TRBD1 (5 bases). Trimming took off 3 bases at V and 0 bases at J, with 9 bases between the two ends. Looked up from germline, CDR1 is SGHVS and CDR2 is FQNEAQ. The CDR3 has 16 amino acids.

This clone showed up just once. In DNA, the CDR3 is TGTGCCAGCAGCCGACTCGGGGAGCTGTTTTTT. Residues: CASSRLGELFF. The genes are TRBV6-5 and TRBJ2-2; D remains unclear. The V end was cut by 6 bases, the J end by 7 bases, with 6 bases between. The CDR3 consists of 11 residues. The germline V gene has CDR1 MNHEY and CDR2 SVGAGI.

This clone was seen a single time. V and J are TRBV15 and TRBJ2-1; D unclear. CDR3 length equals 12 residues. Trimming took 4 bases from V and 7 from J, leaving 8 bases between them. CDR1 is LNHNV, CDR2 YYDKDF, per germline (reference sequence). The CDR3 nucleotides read TGTGCCACCAGCAAAATATGGAATGAGCAGTTCTTC. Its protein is CATSKIWNEQFF.

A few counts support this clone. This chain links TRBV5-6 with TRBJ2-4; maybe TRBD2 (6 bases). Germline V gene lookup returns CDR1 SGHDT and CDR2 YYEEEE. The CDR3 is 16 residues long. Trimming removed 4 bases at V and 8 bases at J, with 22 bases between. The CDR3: CASSLGRRGRGDIQYF. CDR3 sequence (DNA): TGTGCCAGCAGCCTGGGAAGACGAGGGCGCGGGGACATTCAGTACTTC.

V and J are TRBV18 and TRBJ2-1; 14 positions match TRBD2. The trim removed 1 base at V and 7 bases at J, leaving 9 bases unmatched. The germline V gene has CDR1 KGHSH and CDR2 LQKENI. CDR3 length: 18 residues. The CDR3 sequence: CASSPLPLTSGGVNEQFF. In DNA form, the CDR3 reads TGTGCCAGCTCACCACTTCCATTGACTAGCGGGGGGGTGAATGAGCAGTTCTTC. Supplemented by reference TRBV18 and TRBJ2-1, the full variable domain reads NAGVMQNPRHLVRRRGQEARLRCSPMKGHSHVYWYRQLPEEGLKFMVYLQKENIIDESGMPKERFSAEFPKEGPSILRIQQVVRGDSAAYFCASSPLPLTSGGVNEQFFGPGTRLTVL.

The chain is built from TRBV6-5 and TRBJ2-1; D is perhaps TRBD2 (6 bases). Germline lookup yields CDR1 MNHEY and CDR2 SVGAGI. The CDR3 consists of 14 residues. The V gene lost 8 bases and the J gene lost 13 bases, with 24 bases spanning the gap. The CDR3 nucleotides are TGTGCCAGCGGTCGAGGACGGAGGGGACTTGGACAGTTCTTC. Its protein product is CASGRGRRGLGQFF.

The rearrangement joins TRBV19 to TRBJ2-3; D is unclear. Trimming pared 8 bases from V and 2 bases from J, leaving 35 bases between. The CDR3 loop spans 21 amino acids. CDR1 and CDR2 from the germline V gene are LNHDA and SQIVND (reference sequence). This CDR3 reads CASRTRTRGVGGGFPTDTQYF. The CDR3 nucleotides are TGTGCCAGTCGTACGCGAACAAGAGGCGTAGGTGGCGGCTTTCCCACAGATACGCAGTATTTT.